These 15 T cell receptor beta chains originate from one sample sequenced in a study of shared clonotypes between healthy human individuals. Measured with immunoSEQ multiplex PCR; TCRdb has only the in-frame clones, and not every one. The data contain approximately 940,000 clones, about three quarters of them singletons. The sequencing input was memory CD4+ T cells sorted from blood. Subset described: CD45RA-negative fraction. The receptors come from a man between 18 and 35 years old in good health.

The table lists this clone with a few counts. The chain couples TRBV19 to TRBJ2-3; TRBD2 is a possible D gene (5 bases). Trimming shortened V by 3 bases and J by 1 base, and 11 bases separated the two germline ends. The CDR3 extends over 15 amino acids. Germline V CDR1 and CDR2: LNHDA, SQIVND (reference sequence). CDR3 in amino acids: CASSMNLGGTDTQYF. As DNA, the CDR3 is TGTGCCAGTAGTATGAACCTCGGGGGCACAGATACGCAGTATTTT.

This chain joins TRBV19 and TRBJ1-6; no firm D call. The V end was cut by 2 bases, the J end by 7 bases, with 12 bases between. Germline V gene data show CDR1 as LNHDA and CDR2 as SQIVND (reference sequence). CDR3 length equals 15 residues. Here the CDR3 DNA reads TGTGCCAGTAGTATAATCTCTAGTCGGAATTCACCCCTCCACTTT. Translated: CASSIISSRNSPLHF.

This rearrangement joins TRBV19 to TRBJ2-2; D uncertain. The germline CDR1 and CDR2 sequences are LNHDA and SQIVND (reference sequence). V lost 6 bases and J 5 bases, leaving 10 bases between the germline ends. The CDR3 extends over 13 amino acids. CDR3 amino acids: CASSWKGTGELFF. CDR3 nucleotide sequence: TGTGCCAGTAGCTGGAAAGGGACCGGGGAGCTGTTTTTT.

The chain links TRBV10-3 to TRBJ2-7; 14 bases fit TRBD2. Germline V gene data show CDR1 as ENHRY and CDR2 as SYGVKD. V lost 4 bases, J lost 2 bases, and 4 bases stayed unmatched. CDR3 size: 16 residues. CDR3 DNA sequence: TGTGCCATCAGTGGGACTAGCGGGAGGTTAACCTACGAGCAGTACTTC. Translation: CAISGTSGRLTYEQYF.

The rearrangement joins TRBV5-1 to TRBJ2-3; D unclear. CDR3 length: 16 residues. From germline, CDR1 is SGHRS and CDR2 YFSETQ. V was trimmed by 1 base and J by 2 bases, leaving 14 bases between them. The CDR3 bases are TGCGCCAGCAGCTTGTTTGGGGATCAGATCACAGATACGCAGTATTTT. Amino acids: CASSLFGDQITDTQYF.

The chain uses TRBV5-1 and TRBJ2-5; D may be TRBD1 (5 bases). CDR1 is SGHRS, CDR2 YFSETQ, per germline. The CDR3 is made up of 12 amino acids. Trimming took off 4 bases at V and 7 bases at J, with 11 bases between the two ends. The CDR3 loop is CASSMDTRTQYF. The CDR3 DNA follows: TGCGCCAGCAGCATGGACACGAGGACCCAGTACTTC.

The gene calls are TRBV9 and TRBJ1-2, with D possibly TRBD1 on 5 matching bases. The germline V gene encodes CDR1 SGDLS and CDR2 YYNGEE. CDR3 size: 15 residues. Trimming took 0 bases from V and 4 from J, leaving 13 bases between them. CDR3 sequence (DNA): TGTGCCAGCAGCGTAGATGCGGGGCCAAGCTATGGCTACACCTTC. Protein sequence: CASSVDAGPSYGYTF.

This clone was detected ten times or more. J is TRBJ2-5 and V is TRBV11-2; 14 bases are a match to TRBD2. This CDR3 contains 15 residues. With V trimmed by 5 bases and J by 10 bases, 9 bases remained unmatched. Looked up from germline, CDR1 is SGHAT and CDR2 is FQNNGV. The DNA for the CDR3 is TGTGCCAGCAGCCCAACGACTAGCGGGAGGGCCATCCAGTACTTC. This translates into CASSPTTSGRAIQYF.

In this sample, this clone turned up many times. V is TRBV10-3 and J is TRBJ1-4, with a possible D match to TRBD1 (5 bases). The V end lost 2 bases, the J end lost 10 bases, and 17 bases lay between the germline ends. Germline CDR1 is ENHRY and CDR2 is SYGVKD. The CDR3 is 15 residues long. The CDR3 region has the DNA TGTGCCATCAGTGAGAGGGAAAGCCAGGGCGGAAAACTGTTTTTT. This codes for CAISERESQGGKLFF.

To note about this clone: Germline is not matched at one junction end, which may reflect a read error. This chain uses TRBV7-7 with TRBJ1-3; tentatively, D is TRBD1 (5 bases). The V gene's germline CDR1 is SSHAT and CDR2 FNYEAQ (reference sequence). The CDR3 runs 15 residues. The CDR3, as DNA: TGTGCTAGCAGCCCGGGACCGAGCTCTGGAAACACCATATATTTT. The encoded protein is CASSPGPSSGNTIYF. The full variable domain, rest sourced from reference TRBV7-7 and TRBJ1-3, is GAGVSQSPRYKVTKRGQDVTLRCDPISSHATLYWYQQALGQGPEFLTYFNYEAQPDKSGLPSDRFSAERPEGSISTLTIQRTEQRDSAMYRCASSPGPSSGNTIYFGEGSWLTVV.

The chain links TRBV11-3 to TRBJ2-1, with 11 bases aligning to TRBD2. Losses at the gene ends were 5 bases for V and 4 bases for J; bases not matched to a gene: 7. CDR1 and CDR2 (germline): SGHNT, YENEEA. The CDR3 has 16 residues. The CDR3 DNA sequence: TGTGCCAGCAGCCCGGGGGGGACTAGCGGTTACAATGAGCAGTTCTTC. This translates into CASSPGGTSGYNEQFF.

This chain's CDR3 is CATSLPEPTGELFF. DNA for the CDR3: TGTGCCACCAGCCTCCCGGAACCTACCGGGGAGCTGTTTTTT. The V gene is TRBV15, the J gene TRBJ2-2; no firm D call. Germline V lookup: CDR1 LNHNV, CDR2 YYDKDF (reference sequence). The V end was cut by 5 bases, the J end by 5 bases, with 12 bases between. The CDR3 is 14 residues long.

The chain employs TRBV7-2 and TRBJ2-5; D gene uncertain. Germline-derived CDR1 and CDR2 are SGHTA and FQGNSA. CDR3 size: 15 residues. V gave up 5 bases and J gave up 4 bases, with 17 bases separating them. The CDR3 DNA is TGTGCCAGCAGCCTTAGATGGGGTTTATCAGAGACCCAGTACTTC. It specifies CASSLRWGLSETQYF.

The rearrangement links TRBV5-6 to TRBJ2-3, with 8 bases fitting TRBD1. V lost 4 bases, J lost 15 bases, and 7 bases stayed unmatched. This CDR3 is built from 11 residues. CDR1 is SGHDT and CDR2 is YYEEEE in the germline V gene. DNA for the CDR3: TGTGCCAGCAGCGTGGACAGGGAAGCCTATTTT. Amino acids: CASSVDREAYF.

The chain employs TRBV6-1 and TRBJ1-3; D uncertain. Germline V gene lookup returns CDR1 MNHNS and CDR2 SASEGT. Trimming took 5 bases from V and 0 from J, leaving 11 bases between them. The CDR3 is 15 amino acids. CDR3 amino acids: CASSSSIPSGNTIYF. DNA for the CDR3: TGTGCCAGCAGTTCATCGATCCCCTCTGGAAACACCATATATTTT.